The TCR beta chain described here comes from a study of T cells in women clearing cervical HPV infection. Germline V CDR1 and CDR2: KGHSH, LQKENI. The V end was cut by 3 bases, the J end by 4 bases, with 13 bases between. This CDR3 comprises 15 residues. In the case of this clone: The CDR3 extends 3 residues past the end of the read, so its final part is completed from the germline J gene.

Sequencing was performed with immunoSEQ multiplex PCR; in TCRdb, only in-frame clones are kept and a portion is missing. This table lists around 31,000 clones. The origin of this receptor is a woman between 18 and 69 years old with a cervical HPV16 infection that either progressed to CIN3+ or cleared (not recorded which). The sample comprised blood buffy coat. This chain uses TRBV18 with TRBJ2-1; D is ambiguous. The CDR3 DNA, read in part, is TGTGCCAGCTCACCGTCTACCAACCCTTACAATGAG. Its protein is CASSPSTNPYNE. The whole CDR3 sequence is CASSPSTNPYNEQFF.